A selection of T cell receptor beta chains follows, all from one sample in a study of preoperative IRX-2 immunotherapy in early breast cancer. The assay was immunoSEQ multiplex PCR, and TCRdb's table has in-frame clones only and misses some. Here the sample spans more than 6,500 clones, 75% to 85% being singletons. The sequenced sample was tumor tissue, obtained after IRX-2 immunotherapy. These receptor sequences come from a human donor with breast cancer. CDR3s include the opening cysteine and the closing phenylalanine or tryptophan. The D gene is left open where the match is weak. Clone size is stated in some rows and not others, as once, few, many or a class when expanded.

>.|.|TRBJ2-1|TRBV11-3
TGTGCCAGCAGCTTGTACGGGAGCTCCTACAATGAGCAGTTCTTC
CASSLYGSSYNEQFF
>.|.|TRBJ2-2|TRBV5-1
TGCGCCAGCAGCCTTTGGGCAGGGACCACCGGGGAGCTGTTTTTT
CASSLWAGTTGELFF
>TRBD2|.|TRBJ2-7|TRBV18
TGTGCCAGCTCACCACTGAGGTTAGGCGGGGGGATGACGTGGAACGAGCAGTACTTC
CASSPLRLGGGMTWNEQYF
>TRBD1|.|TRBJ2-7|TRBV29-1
TGCAGCGTTGCCGCCGCCCGTACAGGGGCCGAGCAGTACTTC
CSVAAARTGAEQYF
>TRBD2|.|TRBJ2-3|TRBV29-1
TGCAGCTTTCAGGGGTCTAGCGGGATCACAGATACGCAGTATTTT
CSFQGSSGITDTQYF
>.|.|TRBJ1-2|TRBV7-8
TGTGCCTGGAGTGTACAGGGAATCGACTATGGCTACACCTTC
CAWSVQGIDYGYTF
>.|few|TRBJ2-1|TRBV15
TGTGCCACCAGCAGACTCGTCGGTGGAGCGAGGAATGAGCAGTTCTTC
CATSRLVGGARNEQFF
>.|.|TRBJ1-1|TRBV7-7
TGTGCCAGCAGCTTAGGAGGGAGAGTGAACACTGAAGCTTTCTTT
CASSLGGRVNTEAFF
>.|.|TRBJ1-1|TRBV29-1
TGCAGCGTTATGGGGCAGCTGAACACTGAAGCTTTCTTT
CSVMGQLNTEAFF
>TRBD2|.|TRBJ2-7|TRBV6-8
TGTGCCAGCAGTTATCGGGGGGACGAGAGCTACGAGCAGTACTTC
CASSYRGDESYEQYF
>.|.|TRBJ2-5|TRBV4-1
TGCGCCAGCAGCCTCGTTGGAGGGGCAGAGACCCAGTACTTC
CASSLVGGAETQYF
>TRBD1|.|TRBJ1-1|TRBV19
TGTGCCAGTAGTGCCGACAGGGGATCAAACACTGAAGCTTTCTTT
CASSADRGSNTEAFF
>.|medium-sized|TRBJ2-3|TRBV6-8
TGTGCCAGCAGTTACCAACAGAACTTCAGAGATACGCAGTATTTT
CASSYQQNFRDTQYF
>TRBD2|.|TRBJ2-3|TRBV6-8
TGTGCCATCAGTATAGCGGGGGGGCATGGAGATACGCAGTATTTT
CAISIAGGHGDTQYF
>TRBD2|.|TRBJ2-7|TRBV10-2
TGCGCCAGCCGACTAGCGGGGGTCTCCTACGAGCAGTACTTC
CASRLAGVSYEQYF
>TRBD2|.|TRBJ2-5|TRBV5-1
TGCGCCAGCAGCTTGGCAACATCTAGCGGGGGGAACCAAGAGACCCAGTACTTC
CASSLATSSGGNQETQYF
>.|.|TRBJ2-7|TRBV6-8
TGTGCCAGCAGTTACGTACAGGGCTACGAGCAGTACTTC
CASSYVQGYEQYF
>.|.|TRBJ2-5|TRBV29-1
TGCAGCGTTGGGGCTAGCTCACGGCAAGAGACCCAGTACTTC
CSVGASSRQETQYF